The TCR beta chain described here comes from a study of T cells in Graves' hyperthyroidism and ophthalmopathy. CDR3 length: 15 amino acids. The V gene's germline CDR1 is DFQATT and CDR2 SNEGSKA (reference sequence). V shed 0 bases, J shed 4 bases, and the junction held 6 bases outside the gene matches. RNA transcripts yielded amplified TCR beta CDR3 regions. The HTBI set primed first-round TCR CDR3 RT-PCR. TCRdb re-analysed the multiplex PCR reads in MiXCR, keeping a single row per CDR3 protein. The table records roughly 200,000 distinct CDR3 sequences, approximately 16% of them present only once. Stable hyperthyroidism: no ophthalmopathy progression over 18 months of follow-up.

The clonotype originates from a woman aged 50 to 65 with Graves' hyperthyroidism. The chain recombines TRBV20-1 with TRBJ2-7, with 10 bases lining up with TRBD1. Sequenced material: blood. CDR3 nucleotide sequence: TGCAGTGCTAGAGATTATCGGACAGGGGGGTACGAGCAGTACTTC. As protein: CSARDYRTGGYEQYF.